Listed below are T cell receptor beta chains from one sample, sequenced in a study of CD8+ T cells in alopecia areata. Only in-frame clones appear in the TCRdb table, and some are missing; sequencing was by immunoSEQ multiplex PCR. Among around 250,000 clones, 67% were seen once, and the ten largest hold around 1.2%. Source: CD4+ T cells sorted from blood, taken at week 0. These TCRs come from a human donor with alopecia areata. Both conserved end residues are part of each CDR3. Fields, in order: J gene, D gene, clone size, V gene, CDR3 DNA, CDR3 protein. The D gene is left open where the match is weak. Expanded clones get a size class; other rows say once, few or many, or leave the size out.

TRBJ2-2 | TRBD2 | NA | TRBV9 | TGTGCCAGCAGCGTGGGACTAGCGGGGGTCACCGGGGAGCTGTTTTTT | CASSVGLAGVTGELFF
TRBJ2-3 | TRBD2 | NA | TRBV10-3 | TGTGCCATCAGTCCGGGACCCCACACGGGGGGTACGCAGTATTTT | CAISPGPHTGGTQYF
TRBJ2-1 | NA | NA | TRBV14 | TGTGCCAGCAGCCTTTACAATGAGCAGTTCTTC | CASSLYNEQFF
TRBJ1-1 | NA | once | TRBV13 | TGTGCCAGCAGCCCCGGCACGGACACTGAAGCTTTCTTT | CASSPGTDTEAFF
TRBJ2-7 | TRBD2 | NA | TRBV27 | TGTGCCAGCAGTCCGCTAGCGGCTTACTCCTACGAGCAGTACTTC | CASSPLAAYSYEQYF
TRBJ2-3 | NA | NA | TRBV2 | TGTGCCAGCAGCGCGCGGACCGAAACAGATACGCAGTATTTT | CASSARTETDTQYF
TRBJ1-2 | NA | NA | TRBV7-2 | TGTGCCAGCAGCCAGAGCGGGGCTCGCGGCTACACCTTC | CASSQSGARGYTF
TRBJ2-1 | NA | NA | TRBV29-1 | TGCAGCGTTGGTCCGAGCGTCAATGGGCAGTTCTTC | CSVGPSVNGQFF
TRBJ2-1 | NA | NA | TRBV30 | TGTGCCTGGAGTGGGCTTAGCGGCTACAATGAGCAGTTCTTC | CAWSGLSGYNEQFF
TRBJ1-1 | NA | few | TRBV2 | TGTGCCAGCAGTCAGGGCAAAAGGGACACTGAAGCTTTCTTT | CASSQGKRDTEAFF
TRBJ1-6 | NA | NA | TRBV11-2 | TGTGCCAGCAGCTTAGATAAGCTGACGCTGGATTCACCCCTCCACTTT | CASSLDKLTLDSPLHF
TRBJ2-5 | NA | NA | TRBV5-1 | TGCGCCAGCAGTCGGGCTAGAGGGCCCGAGACCCAGTACTTC | CASSRARGPETQYF
TRBJ2-2 | NA | once | TRBV9 | TGTGCCAGCAGCCCCCACGGGCCTGAGAACACCGGGGAGCTGTTTTTT | CASSPHGPENTGELFF
TRBJ1-6 | NA | few | TRBV4-3 | TGCGCCAGCAGCCAAGAAGCGGAGGGCCCTTTTTCACCCCTCCACTTT | CASSQEAEGPFSPLHF
TRBJ2-5 | NA | NA | TRBV30 | TGTGCCTGGAGTGTTGGTGAGACCCAGTACTTC | CAWSVGETQYF
TRBJ2-7 | TRBD1 | NA | TRBV30 | TGTGCCTGGACAGGGGGCTCCTACGAGCAGTACTTC | CAWTGGSYEQYF
TRBJ2-5 | TRBD2 | NA | TRBV7-2 | TGTGCCAGCAGCTTGGGACTAGCATCCGGGGCCCAGTACTTC | CASSLGLASGAQYF
TRBJ1-6 | TRBD1 | NA | TRBV30 | TGTGCCTGGAGTGCCGACAGGGGACGGACTCTCCACTTT | CAWSADRGRTLHF
TRBJ2-7 | TRBD2 | NA | TRBV30 | TGTGCCTGGAAGGTCGGGGGGGCCTACGAGCAGTACTTC | CAWKVGGAYEQYF
TRBJ2-7 | NA | NA | TRBV29-1 | TGCAGCGTGAAGGCCTCAACCTACGAGCAGTACTTC | CSVKASTYEQYF
TRBJ2-7 | NA | NA | TRBV5-1 | TGCGCCAGCAGCTTGGAAGGTCGGGGCTACGAGCAGTACTTC | CASSLEGRGYEQYF
TRBJ1-1 | TRBD1 | NA | TRBV7-9 | TGTGCCAGCAGCTTATACGGGACAGGGTTGAACACTGAAGCTTTCTTT | CASSLYGTGLNTEAFF
TRBJ1-1 | NA | NA | TRBV30 | TGTGCCTGGACGGCCAGCCGTGGCACTGAAGCTTTCTTT | CAWTASRGTEAFF
TRBJ2-3 | NA | NA | TRBV25-1 | TGTGCCAGCAGTGAAACAGGGAGCACAGATACGCAGTATTTT | CASSETGSTDTQYF
TRBJ2-6 | NA | NA | TRBV4-2 | TGTGCCAGCAGCCAAGAGTTACTCCCGAGCTCTGGGGCCAACGTCCTGACTTTC | CASSQELLPSSGANVLTF
TRBJ2-3 | NA | few | TRBV20-1 | TGCAGTGCAGGCACAGATACGCAGTATTTT | CSAGTDTQYF
TRBJ2-7 | NA | NA | TRBV5-1 | TGCGCCAGCAGCTTGTCGGGGACCTACGAGCAGTACTTC | CASSLSGTYEQYF
TRBJ2-7 | NA | NA | TRBV9 | TGTGCCAGCAGCGTAGGTTGGAGGGACTACGAGCAGTACTTC | CASSVGWRDYEQYF
TRBJ1-4 | NA | NA | TRBV29-1 | TGCAGCGTTGCGGGGGCAACTAATGAAAAACTGTTTTTT | CSVAGATNEKLFF
TRBJ1-3 | NA | few | TRBV29-1 | TGCAGCGTTGTTGCGTCCAGCTCTGGAAACACCATATATTTT | CSVVASSSGNTIYF
TRBJ1-2 | NA | NA | TRBV7-9 | TGTGCCAGCAGCCTGACAGCTAACTATGGCTACACCTTC | CASSLTANYGYTF
TRBJ2-3 | NA | NA | TRBV29-1 | TGCAGCGTTGAAGGCTGGTCGTGGGGAACAGATACGCAGTATTTT | CSVEGWSWGTDTQYF
TRBJ2-3 | TRBD2 | NA | TRBV10-3 | TGTGCCATCAGCGTACTAGCGGGGGCAGATACGCAGTATTTT | CAISVLAGADTQYF
TRBJ2-6 | TRBD1 | NA | TRBV30 | TGTGCCTGGAGGCGGGGACAGGGGGCCAGTGGGGCCAACGTCCTGACTTTC | CAWRRGQGASGANVLTF
TRBJ1-2 | NA | NA | TRBV5-1 | TGCGCCAGCAGCTCGACAGATTCCTTGGGTGGCTACACCTTC | CASSSTDSLGGYTF
TRBJ1-6 | NA | NA | TRBV4-1 | TGCGCCAGCAGTCCTTCGTCAGGGGTGAATTCACCCCTCCACTTT | CASSPSSGVNSPLHF
TRBJ2-7 | NA | NA | TRBV20-1 | TGCAGCGCAGGGGCCACCTACGAGCAGTACTTC | CSAGATYEQYF
TRBJ2-1 | TRBD2 | NA | TRBV9 | TGTGCCAGCAGCCCTTTGACTAGCGGGGGCTTGGAGCAGTTCTTC | CASSPLTSGGLEQFF
TRBJ1-5 | NA | few | TRBV27 | TGTGCCAGCTCTCGAGACAAAGGATCTCAGCCCCAGCATTTT | CASSRDKGSQPQHF
TRBJ1-6 | TRBD1 | NA | TRBV7-3 | TGTGCCAGCAGCTTACAGGGGGCCTATAATTCACCCCTCCACTTT | CASSLQGAYNSPLHF
TRBJ2-7 | TRBD1 | NA | TRBV30 | TGTGCCTGGAGTCTATTGACAGGGGCGTACGAGCAGTACTTC | CAWSLLTGAYEQYF
TRBJ2-5 | NA | NA | TRBV9 | TGTGCCAGCAGCGTATCCGGGGGAAGGGAGACCCAGTACTTC | CASSVSGGRETQYF
TRBJ1-1 | NA | NA | TRBV6-6 | TGTGCCAGCAGTCATACTGGGGATAACACTGAAGCTTTCTTT | CASSHTGDNTEAFF
TRBJ2-1 | TRBD2 | NA | TRBV30 | TGTGCCTGGAGTGTAGGGGCGGGGGGGCCCTACAATGAGCAGTTCTTC | CAWSVGAGGPYNEQFF
TRBJ1-5 | NA | NA | TRBV10-3 | TGTGCCATCAGTGAGTCGATGGCAGGTAATCAGCCCCAGCATTTT | CAISESMAGNQPQHF
TRBJ2-3 | NA | NA | TRBV30 | TGTGCCTGTTCTCAGAGACCAGGTACGCAGTATTTT | CACSQRPGTQYF
TRBJ2-2 | TRBD2 | few | TRBV4-2 | TGTGCCAGCAGCCTCGGGGGGAGCACCGGGGAGCTGTTTTTT | CASSLGGSTGELFF
TRBJ2-2 | NA | few | TRBV29-1 | TGCAGCGTTGCAGGGTGGGGAAACACCGGGGAGCTGTTTTTT | CSVAGWGNTGELFF
TRBJ2-2 | NA | few | TRBV11-2 | TGTGCCAGCAGCCTAGGGAGCGGGGAGCTGTTTTTT | CASSLGSGELFF
TRBJ2-7 | NA | NA | TRBV30 | TGTGCCTGGAGTTCTGAAAGCAGTGACACGTCCGAGCAGTACTTC | CAWSSESSDTSEQYF
TRBJ2-5 | NA | NA | TRBV15 | TGTGCCACCAGCAGAGTAGGGGTGCGAGAGACCCAGTACTTC | CATSRVGVRETQYF
TRBJ2-3 | NA | NA | TRBV30 | TGTGCCTGGAGTGTTCGGGGGGATACGCAGTATTTT | CAWSVRGDTQYF
TRBJ2-5 | NA | few | TRBV29-1 | TGCAGCGTCCTCCGCGGAGGGTCCGAGGGAGGCCAGTACTTC | CSVLRGGSEGGQYF
TRBJ2-2 | NA | few | TRBV29-1 | TGCAGCGTTCGACAGGGAGGGAACACCGGGGAGCTGTTTTTT | CSVRQGGNTGELFF
TRBJ1-1 | NA | NA | TRBV20-1 | TGCAGTGCTAGCTCCTGGCCTGAAGCTTTCTTT | CSASSWPEAFF
TRBJ2-1 | NA | NA | TRBV7-6 | TGTGCCAGCAGCGCCTCGGCAGGGTGGTACAATGAGCAGTTCTTC | CASSASAGWYNEQFF
TRBJ2-1 | NA | once | TRBV29-1 | TGCAGCGTTAGATGGAGCTCCTACAATGAGCAGTTCTTC | CSVRWSSYNEQFF
TRBJ1-5 | NA | NA | TRBV2 | TGTGCCAGCAGTGAGGCGGCTTGGAATCAGCCCCAGCATTTT | CASSEAAWNQPQHF